This T cell receptor (beta chain) was profiled in a study of CD8 T cells in ankylosing spondylitis. Overall study findings and caveats: There were earlier reports of some motif variants in reactive arthritis synovial fluid and blood. Blood of patients with ankylosing spondylitis appeared to be characterized by a TCR beta motif of eight highly homologous variants.

V was shortened by 6 bases and J by 0 bases, with 11 bases between the two germline ends. The CDR3 runs 14 residues. TCRdb used MiXCR to reprocess the 5' RACE reads, holding one entry per CDR3 protein. The data contain 330,000 or so distinct CDR3 sequences, 6.5% to 10% of them singletons. This clonotype occurred many times. Its antigen is undetermined. The material sequenced was blood, either unsorted or a sorted T cell fraction (not recorded which). The chain uses TRBV12-3 or TRBV12-4 and TRBJ1-1; maybe TRBD1 (6 bases). The clonotype originates from a male donor with ankylosing spondylitis. Written as DNA, the CDR3 is TGTGCCAGCAGCCCGGGACACCTGAACACTGAAGCTTTCTTT. This translates into CASSPGHLNTEAFF.